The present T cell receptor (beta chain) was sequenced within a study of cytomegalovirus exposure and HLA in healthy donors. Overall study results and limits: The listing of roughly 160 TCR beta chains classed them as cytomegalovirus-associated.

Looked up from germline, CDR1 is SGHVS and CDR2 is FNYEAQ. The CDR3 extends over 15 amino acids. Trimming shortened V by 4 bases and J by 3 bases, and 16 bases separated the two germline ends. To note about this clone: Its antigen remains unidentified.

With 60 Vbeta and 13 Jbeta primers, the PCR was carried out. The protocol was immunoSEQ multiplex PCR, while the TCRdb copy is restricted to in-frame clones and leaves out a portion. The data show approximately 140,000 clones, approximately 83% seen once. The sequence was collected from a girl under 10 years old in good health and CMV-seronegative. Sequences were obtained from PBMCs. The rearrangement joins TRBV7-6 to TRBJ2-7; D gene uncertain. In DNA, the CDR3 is TGTGCCAGCAGCTCCACCTATTTGGGCCGCTACGAGCAGTACTTC. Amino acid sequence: CASSSTYLGRYEQYF.